Detailed here is one T cell receptor beta chain. Antigen: not known. The record originates from a study of T-cell reconstitution after alpha-beta-depleted transplantation in children. The germline gives CDR1 MNHEY, CDR2 SMNVEV (reference sequence). Trimming took 5 bases from V and 7 from J; bases not matched to a gene: 10. This CDR3 has 16 amino acids. Study-level points and caveats: Several hundred expanded graft clones reportedly supplied alpha-beta T cells about two months after transplant.

For TCRbeta, the library was prepared with unique molecular identifiers. From the PCR reads, TCRdb called clonotypes with MiXCR, one entry per CDR3 protein. The data contain hundreds of thousands of distinct CDR3 sequences, roughly a quarter of them singletons. V is TRBV27 and J is TRBJ2-7; 14 nucleotides match TRBD2. This receptor was identified in a female patient aged 2-15 years who had a stem cell transplant for congenital amegakaryocytic thrombocytopenia, so the T cells may come from the graft donor. Sequences were derived from PBMCs, mostly from graft donor cells, sampled 360 days after TCRalphabeta/CD19-depleted stem cell transplant. Here the CDR3 DNA reads TGTGCCAGCAGTATCCATCCGGGACTAGCGGGAGATGAGCAGTACTTC. Translating gives CASSIHPGLAGDEQYF.